The text below deals with one T cell receptor beta chain. Its antigen is undetermined. The sample is drawn from a study of post-analysis software for immune sequencing data. Overall study results and limits: Four to six TRBV segments (TRBV5-6, TRBV5-1 and TRBV20-1 among them) occurred more frequently in patients than in controls. Multiple sclerosis was associated with a significant reduction in normalized Chao1 diversity relative to controls.

The authors incorporated unique molecular identifiers into the TCR beta cDNA libraries. MiXCR was run by TCRdb on the PCR reads, yielding one entry per CDR3 protein. This table has around 400,000 distinct CDR3 sequences, approximately 38% appearing once. Germline CDR1 is DFQATT and CDR2 is SNEGSKA (reference sequence). Between the trimmed V and J ends, which lost 5 bases and 1 base, there was a span of 15 bases. CDR3 size: 14 residues. The TCR originated in a girl aged 2 to 9 with multiple sclerosis. Sequenced input: blood. The chain employs TRBV20-1 and TRBJ2-7; TRBD2 is a possible D gene (5 bases). As DNA, the CDR3 is TGCAGTGCTGGCGCCCAACTAGGGTCCTACGAGCAGTACTTC. Encoded protein: CSAGAQLGSYEQYF.